The text below deals with one TCR beta chain. Its antigen remains unidentified. The primer mix had 60 Vbeta and 13 Jbeta primers. TCRdb's table, derived via immunoSEQ multiplex PCR, lists solely in-frame clones and lacks some. Of over 130,000 clones listed, approximately 70% are singletons. The data are from a study of cytomegalovirus exposure and HLA in healthy donors. The CDR3 is made up of 14 amino acids. Germline V gene lookup returns CDR1 SGHRS and CDR2 YFSETQ. Trimming left V 0 bases short and J 8 bases short, with 12 bases between. General observations from the study: Reports indicated that the classifier achieved high specificity and sensitivity in diagnosing cytomegalovirus status. Several top significant clusters appeared, in a later analysis, to be linked to common viral pathogens.

This chain joins TRBV5-1 and TRBJ2-4, with D perhaps TRBD2 (5 bases). Input material: PBMCs. This TCR was sampled from a woman under 40 in good health and CMV-seronegative. CDR3: CASSLGRGLDIQYF. In DNA form, the CDR3 reads TGCGCCAGCAGCTTGGGTCGGGGTCTGGACATTCAGTACTTC. The variable domain in full, with the rest retrieved from reference TRBV5-1 and TRBJ2-4, is KAGVTQTPRYLIKTRGQQVTLSCSPISGHRSVSWYQQTPGQGLQFLFEYFSETQRNKGNFPGRFSGRQFSNSRSEMNVSTLELGDSALYLCASSLGRGLDIQYFGAGTRLSVL.